What follows describes a single T cell receptor beta chain. With 6 bases removed from V and 5 bases from J, the gap between germline ends came to 16 bases. CDR3 length: 14 amino acids. Germline V lookup: CDR1 WSHSY, CDR2 SAAADI. This sample is drawn from a study of blood T cell repertoires in COVID-19. For the study at large: Samples taken during acute and convalescent COVID-19 were collected in the United States, Italy and Spain. T cells, B-cell-depleted T cells, or PBMCs supplied cDNA or gDNA.

As processed by the authors: Amplification of reference gene primers provided the estimated nucleated cell counts. The table came from immunoSEQ multiplex PCR; TCRdb's copy has only in-frame clones and leaves some out. The D gene and trimming were derived from the DNA, and the V and J assignments and clone size from that table. The sample contains about 110,000 clones, about 79% of which appear only once. The specimen sequenced was peripheral blood. J is TRBJ2-5 and V is TRBV10-2, with D perhaps matching TRBD2 (6 bases). The TCR originated in a woman aged 80 or older with active or convalescent COVID-19. CDR3 nucleotide sequence: TGCGCCAGCAGACCCGGGACTTTGCAGGAGACCCAGTACTTC. Protein: CASRPGTLQETQYF.